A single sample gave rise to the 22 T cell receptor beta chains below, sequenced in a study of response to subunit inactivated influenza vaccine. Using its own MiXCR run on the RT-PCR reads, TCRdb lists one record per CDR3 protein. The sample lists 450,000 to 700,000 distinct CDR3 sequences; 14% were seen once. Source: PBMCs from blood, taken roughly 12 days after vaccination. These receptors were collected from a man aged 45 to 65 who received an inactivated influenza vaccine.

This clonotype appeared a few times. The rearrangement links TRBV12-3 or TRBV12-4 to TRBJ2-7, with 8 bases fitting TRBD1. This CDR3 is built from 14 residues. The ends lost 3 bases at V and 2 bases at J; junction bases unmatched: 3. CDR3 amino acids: CASSLDRETYEQYF. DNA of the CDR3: TGTGCCAGCAGTTTGGACAGGGAGACCTACGAGCAGTACTTC.

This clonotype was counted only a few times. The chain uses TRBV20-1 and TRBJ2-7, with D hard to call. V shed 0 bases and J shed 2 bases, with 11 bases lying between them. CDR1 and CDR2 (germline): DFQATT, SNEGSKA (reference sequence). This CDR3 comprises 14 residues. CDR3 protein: CSARDLAATYEQYF. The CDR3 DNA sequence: TGCAGTGCTAGAGATCTGGCAGCCACCTACGAGCAGTACTTC.

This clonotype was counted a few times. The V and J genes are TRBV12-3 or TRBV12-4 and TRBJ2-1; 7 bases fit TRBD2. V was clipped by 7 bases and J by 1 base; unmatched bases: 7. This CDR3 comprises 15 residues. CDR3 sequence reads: CASTNSGGSYNEQFF. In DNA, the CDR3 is TGTGCCAGCACCAACTCGGGAGGATCCTACAATGAGCAGTTCTTC.

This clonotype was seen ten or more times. The CDR3 protein is CASRRLDRDPGYGYTF. The CDR3 nucleotides read TGTGCCAGCAGACGCCTCGACAGGGACCCAGGCTATGGCTACACCTTC. This chain joins TRBV5-6 and TRBJ1-2; 7 nucleotides match TRBD1. In germline, CDR1 is SGHDT, CDR2 YYEEEE. The J segment lost 4 bases and the V segment lost 5 bases, leaving 14 bases of the junction unmatched. This CDR3 comprises 16 residues.

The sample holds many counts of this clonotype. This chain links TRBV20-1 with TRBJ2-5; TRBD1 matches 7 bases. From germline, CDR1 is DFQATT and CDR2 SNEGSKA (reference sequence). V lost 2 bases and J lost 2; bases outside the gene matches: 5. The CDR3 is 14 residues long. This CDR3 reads CSARKMDRQETQYF. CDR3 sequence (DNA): TGCAGTGCTAGAAAAATGGACAGGCAAGAGACCCAGTACTTC.

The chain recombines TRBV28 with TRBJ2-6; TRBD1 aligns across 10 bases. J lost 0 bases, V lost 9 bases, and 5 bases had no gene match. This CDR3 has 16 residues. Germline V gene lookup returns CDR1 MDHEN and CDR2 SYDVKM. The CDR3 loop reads CASKGQGSSGANVLTF. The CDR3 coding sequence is TGTGCCAGTAAGGGACAGGGGAGCTCTGGGGCCAACGTCCTGACTTTC.

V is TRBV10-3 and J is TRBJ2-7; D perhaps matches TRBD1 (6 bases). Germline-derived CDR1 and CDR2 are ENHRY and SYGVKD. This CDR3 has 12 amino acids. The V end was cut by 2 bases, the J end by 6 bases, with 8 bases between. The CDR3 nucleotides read TGTGCCATCAGTGAGAGCAGGGGCGAGCAGTACTTC. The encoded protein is CAISESRGEQYF.

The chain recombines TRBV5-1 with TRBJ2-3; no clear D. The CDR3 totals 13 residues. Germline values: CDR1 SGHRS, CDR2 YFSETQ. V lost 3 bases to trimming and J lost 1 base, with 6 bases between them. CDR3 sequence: CASSSLGTDTQYF. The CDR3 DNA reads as TGCGCCAGCAGCTCGCTCGGCACAGATACGCAGTATTTT. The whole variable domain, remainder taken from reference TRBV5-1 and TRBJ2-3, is KAGVTQTPRYLIKTRGQQVTLSCSPISGHRSVSWYQQTPGQGLQFLFEYFSETQRNKGNFPGRFSGRQFSNSRSEMNVSTLELGDSALYLCASSSLGTDTQYFGPGTRLTVL.

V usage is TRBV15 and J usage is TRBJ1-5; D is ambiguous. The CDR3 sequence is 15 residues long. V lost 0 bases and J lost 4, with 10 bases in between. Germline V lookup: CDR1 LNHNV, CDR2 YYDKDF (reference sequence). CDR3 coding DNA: TGTGCCACCAGCAGAGACGGTACAGCGAATCAGCCCCAGCATTTT. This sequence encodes CATSRDGTANQPQHF. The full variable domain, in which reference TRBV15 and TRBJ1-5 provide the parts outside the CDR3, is DAMVIQNPRYQVTQFGKPVTLSCSQTLNHNVMYWYQQKSSQAPKLLFHYYDKDFNNEADTPDNFQSRRPNTSFCFLDIRSPGLGDTAMYLCATSRDGTANQPQHFGDGTRLSIL.

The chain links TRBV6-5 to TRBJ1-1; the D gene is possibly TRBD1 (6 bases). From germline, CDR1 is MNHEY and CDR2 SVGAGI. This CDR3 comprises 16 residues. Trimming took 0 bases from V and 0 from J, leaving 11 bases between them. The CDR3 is CASSYSNTGMNTEAFF. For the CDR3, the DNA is TGTGCCAGCAGTTACTCGAATACAGGGATGAACACTGAAGCTTTCTTT.

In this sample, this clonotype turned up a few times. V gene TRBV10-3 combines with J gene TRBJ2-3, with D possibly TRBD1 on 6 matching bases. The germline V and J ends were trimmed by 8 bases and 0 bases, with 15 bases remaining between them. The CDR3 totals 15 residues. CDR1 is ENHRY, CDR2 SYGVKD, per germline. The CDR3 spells CAIGGHLSSTDTQYF. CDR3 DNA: TGTGCCATCGGGGGACACCTTTCTAGCACAGATACGCAGTATTTT.

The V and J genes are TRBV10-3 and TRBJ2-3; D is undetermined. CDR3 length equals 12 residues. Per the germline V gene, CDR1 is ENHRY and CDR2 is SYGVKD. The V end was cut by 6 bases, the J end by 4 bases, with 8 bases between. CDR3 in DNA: TGTGCCATCAGCCTTAGTGCAGATACGCAGTATTTT. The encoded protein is CAISLSADTQYF.

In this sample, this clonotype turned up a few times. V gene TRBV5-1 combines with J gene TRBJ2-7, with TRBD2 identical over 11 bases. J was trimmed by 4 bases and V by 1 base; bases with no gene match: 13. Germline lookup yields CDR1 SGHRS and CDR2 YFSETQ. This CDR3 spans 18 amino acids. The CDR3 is CASSLTGLADIYGYEQYF. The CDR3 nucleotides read TGCGCCAGCAGCTTGACGGGACTAGCGGACATTTACGGGTACGAGCAGTACTTC.

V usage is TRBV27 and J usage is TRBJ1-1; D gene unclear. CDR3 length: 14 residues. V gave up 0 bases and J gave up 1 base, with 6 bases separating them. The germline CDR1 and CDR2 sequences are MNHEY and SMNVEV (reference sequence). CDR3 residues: CASSLSMGNTEAFF. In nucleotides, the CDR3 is TGTGCCAGCAGTTTATCCATGGGGAACACTGAAGCTTTCTTT.

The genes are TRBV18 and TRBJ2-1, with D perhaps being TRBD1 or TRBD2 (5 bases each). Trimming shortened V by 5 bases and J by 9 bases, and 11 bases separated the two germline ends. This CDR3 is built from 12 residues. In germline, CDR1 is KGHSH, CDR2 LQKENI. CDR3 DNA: TGTGCCAGCTCAGACGTCGGGGCTGAGCAGTTCTTC. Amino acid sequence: CASSDVGAEQFF.

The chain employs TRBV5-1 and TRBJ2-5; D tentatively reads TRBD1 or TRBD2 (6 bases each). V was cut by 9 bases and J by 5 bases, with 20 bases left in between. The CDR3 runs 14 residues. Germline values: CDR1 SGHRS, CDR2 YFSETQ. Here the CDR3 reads CATQPGGHRETQYF. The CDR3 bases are TGCGCCACCCAGCCCGGGGGCCATAGGGAGACCCAGTACTTC.

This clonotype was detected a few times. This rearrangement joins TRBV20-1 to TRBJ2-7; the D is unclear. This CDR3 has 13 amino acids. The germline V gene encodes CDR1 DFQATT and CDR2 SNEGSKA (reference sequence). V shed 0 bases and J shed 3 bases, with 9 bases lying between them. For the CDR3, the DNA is TGCAGTGCTAGAGAGGCAGCCCACTACGAGCAGTACTTC. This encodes CSAREAAHYEQYF.

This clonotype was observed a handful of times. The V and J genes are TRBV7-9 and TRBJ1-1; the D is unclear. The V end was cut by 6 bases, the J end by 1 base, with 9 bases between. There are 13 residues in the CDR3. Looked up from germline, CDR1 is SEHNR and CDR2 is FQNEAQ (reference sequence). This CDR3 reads CASSMGKNTEAFF. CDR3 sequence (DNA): TGTGCCAGCAGTATGGGGAAGAACACTGAAGCTTTCTTT.

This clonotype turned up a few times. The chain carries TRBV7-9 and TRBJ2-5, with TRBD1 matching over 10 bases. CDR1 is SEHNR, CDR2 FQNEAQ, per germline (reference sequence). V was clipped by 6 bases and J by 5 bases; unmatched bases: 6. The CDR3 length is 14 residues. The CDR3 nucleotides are TGTGCCAGCAGATCGCGGACAGGGGGTGAGACCCAGTACTTC. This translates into CASRSRTGGETQYF.

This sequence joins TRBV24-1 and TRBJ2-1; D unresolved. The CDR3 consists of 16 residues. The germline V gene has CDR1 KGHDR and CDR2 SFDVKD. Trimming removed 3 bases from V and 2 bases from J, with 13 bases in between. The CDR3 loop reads CATSDMSRGAYNEQFF. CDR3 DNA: TGTGCCACCAGTGATATGTCTCGCGGAGCCTACAATGAGCAGTTCTTC.

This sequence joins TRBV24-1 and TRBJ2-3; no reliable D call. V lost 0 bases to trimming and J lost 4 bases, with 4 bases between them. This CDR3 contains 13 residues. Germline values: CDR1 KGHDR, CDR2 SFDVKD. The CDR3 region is CATSDLGSDTQYF. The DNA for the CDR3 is TGTGCCACCAGTGATTTGGGATCAGATACGCAGTATTTT.

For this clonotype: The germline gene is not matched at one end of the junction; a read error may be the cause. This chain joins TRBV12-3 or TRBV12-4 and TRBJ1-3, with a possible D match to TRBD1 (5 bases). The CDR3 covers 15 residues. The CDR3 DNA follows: TGTGCCAGCAGTTTATATCAGGGATATGGAAATACCATATATTTT. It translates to CASSLYQGYGNTIYF.